Listed below are T cell receptor beta chains from one sample, sequenced in a study of cytomegalovirus exposure and HLA in healthy donors. Using immunoSEQ multiplex PCR, the repertoire was profiled, and TCRdb retains in-frame clones only, with some absent. The table lists around 40,000 clones, with 5.9% in the top ten. What was sequenced was PBMCs. The receptors shown here come from a human donor in good health. Each CDR3 is given with its conserved first and last residue. D genes are given only for firm matches.

length	V	J	D	CDR3	DNA
17	TRBV2	TRBJ2-5	TRBD2	CASSPPPGGGLQETQYF	TGTGCCAGCAGTCCACCCCCGGGCGGGGGGTTACAAGAGACCCAGTACTTC
17	TRBV11-2	TRBJ2-2	TRBD1	CASSSLRDRGLHRELFF	TGTGCCAGCAGCAGCCTCCGGGACAGGGGGCTACACCGGGAGCTGTTTTTT
15	TRBV6-5	TRBJ2-5	TRBD2	CASSYRTSEGLAQYF	TGTGCCAGCAGTTACAGGACTAGCGAAGGACTGGCCCAGTACTTC
17	TRBV5-1	TRBJ1-2	.	CASSLNLGQGRENGYTF	TGCGCCAGCAGCTTGAATTTGGGGCAGGGAAGAGAAAATGGCTACACCTTC
15	TRBV19	TRBJ1-1	.	CASSFPDRPRTEAFF	TGTGCCAGTAGTTTCCCAGACAGGCCGCGGACTGAAGCTTTCTTT
15	TRBV28	TRBJ1-4	.	CASSPHGTRMGKLFF	TGTGCCAGCAGTCCGCATGGGACACGAATGGGAAAACTGTTTTTT
12	TRBV30	TRBJ1-2	.	CAWSAQRSGYTF	TGTGCCTGGAGTGCCCAGAGGAGCGGCTACACCTTC
15	TRBV9	TRBJ1-1	.	CASSPYGGTNTEAFF	TGTGCCAGCAGCCCATACGGAGGGACGAACACTGAAGCTTTCTTT
15	TRBV28	TRBJ1-2	.	CASSLWSEAGYGYTF	TGTGCCAGCAGTTTATGGTCTGAGGCCGGCTATGGCTACACCTTC
16	TRBV4-1	TRBJ1-4	TRBD1	CASTQGQGATNEKLFF	TGCGCCAGCACCCAAGGACAGGGAGCAACTAATGAAAAACTGTTTTTT
17	TRBV7-9	TRBJ2-3	TRBD2	CASSPRTSGGNPDTQYF	TGTGCCAGCAGCCCAAGGACTAGCGGGGGGAATCCAGATACGCAGTATTTT
14	TRBV30	TRBJ2-7	.	CAWERGAGAYEQYF	TGTGCCTGGGAAAGAGGTGCCGGAGCCTACGAGCAGTACTTC
17	TRBV4-1	TRBJ1-4	TRBD1	CASSQGTPGQGREKLFF	TGCGCCAGCAGCCAAGGGACCCCCGGACAGGGACGCGAAAAACTGTTTTTT
15	TRBV25-1	TRBJ2-1	TRBD2	CASSDPAGRYNEQFF	TGTGCCAGCAGTGATCCAGCGGGGCGCTACAATGAGCAGTTCTTC
14	TRBV4-1	TRBJ2-1	TRBD2	CASSPQVAGGEQFF	TGCGCCAGCAGCCCCCAGGTTGCGGGGGGTGAGCAGTTCTTC
15	TRBV4-1	TRBJ1-4	TRBD1	CASSPQQGVFEKLFF	TGCGCCAGCAGCCCGCAACAGGGGGTATTTGAAAAACTGTTTTTT
13	TRBV11-3	TRBJ2-7	.	CASSFGGAYEQYF	TGTGCCAGCAGCTTTGGGGGCGCCTACGAGCAGTACTTC
12	TRBV6-6	TRBJ2-2	TRBD2	CASKGGNGELFF	TGTGCCAGCAAGGGAGGGAACGGGGAGCTGTTTTTT
16	TRBV19	TRBJ1-3	.	CASSIGGTSSGNTIYF	TGTGCCAGTAGTATCGGGGGAACGAGCTCTGGAAACACCATATATTTT
16	TRBV7-9	TRBJ2-7	.	CASSSSTGFPSYEQYF	TGTGCCAGCAGCTCGTCAACGGGGTTTCCCTCCTACGAGCAGTACTTC
15	TRBV7-3	TRBJ2-1	.	CASSLQGIAYNEQFF	TGTGCCAGCAGCTTACAGGGTATAGCCTACAATGAGCAGTTCTTC
14	TRBV2	TRBJ1-5	.	CASSELASNQPQHF	TGTGCCAGCAGTGAATTGGCCTCAAATCAGCCCCAGCATTTT
15	TRBV19	TRBJ2-2	.	CASSIVSANTGELFF	TGTGCCAGTAGTATTGTTTCAGCGAACACCGGGGAGCTGTTTTTT
12	TRBV5-4	TRBJ1-5	.	CAGGGSNQPQHF	TGTGCCGGGGGGGGTAGCAATCAGCCCCAGCATTTT